This is a list of T cell receptor beta chains from one sample in a study of blood T cell repertoires in COVID-19. Repertoires were generated with immunoSEQ multiplex PCR, while TCRdb's copy carries only in-frame clones and drops some. The data contain some 120,000 clones, approximately 85% of them singletons. Sequenced input: peripheral blood. The source of these receptors is a human donor in a cohort sampled during active COVID-19. Both conserved end residues are part of each CDR3. The order of the fields is D gene, V gene, J gene, clone size, CDR3 DNA, CDR3 protein. A D gene is named only where the DNA matches it firmly. Expanded clones get a size class; other rows say once, few or many, or leave the size out.

-	TRBV4-3	TRBJ1-2	-	TGCGCCAGCAGCCCTAGGCGGTCAGGGCCTATGGGCTACACCTTC	CASSPRRSGPMGYTF
TRBD2	TRBV27	TRBJ2-3	few	TGTGCCAGCAGTTTACGGGAGGGCCGTACCGATACGCAGTATTTT	CASSLREGRTDTQYF
TRBD1	TRBV7-2	TRBJ1-5	-	TGTGCCAGCAGCTTAAACCCCGCAGGGGGGCAGCCCCAGCATTTT	CASSLNPAGGQPQHF
-	TRBV24-1	TRBJ2-2	-	TGTGCCACCAGTGACCCAGGGACTACCGGGGAGCTGTTTTTT	CATSDPGTTGELFF
TRBD2	TRBV3-1/TRBV3-2	TRBJ2-1	-	TGTGCCAGCAGCCAAGATGAGGGACTAGCGGGAGTCGGTGAGCAGTTCTTC	CASSQDEGLAGVGEQFF
TRBD1	TRBV13	TRBJ1-2	-	TGTGCCAGCAGCTTACGGACAGGGAACTATGGCTACACCTTC	CASSLRTGNYGYTF
-	TRBV5-1	TRBJ1-4	-	TGCGCCAGCAAAACGGCGGCCCCAACTAATGAAAAACTGTTTTTT	CASKTAAPTNEKLFF
TRBD1	TRBV27	TRBJ2-1	-	TGTGCCAGCAGTCCCACAGGGGTGAGTGGTAATGAGCAGTTCTTC	CASSPTGVSGNEQFF
-	TRBV6-5	TRBJ1-5	-	TGTGCCAGCAATAAGGGGGATGGGGGTAATCAGCCCCAGCATTTT	CASNKGDGGNQPQHF
-	TRBV7-9	TRBJ1-2	few	TGTGCCAGCAGCTTGGAACACAGTCCCAACTATGGCTACACCTTC	CASSLEHSPNYGYTF
TRBD2	TRBV11-2	TRBJ2-5	-	TGTGCCAGCAGCCATCAGCGGGGGGGGAACCAAGAGACCCAGTACTTC	CASSHQRGGNQETQYF
-	TRBV15	TRBJ2-5	-	TGTGCCACCAGCAGCGGACAGAGTCAAGAGACCCAGTACTTC	CATSSGQSQETQYF
TRBD2	TRBV28	TRBJ2-3	-	TGTGCCAGCAGCCCAAACCGAAGCGGGAGTACAGATACGCAGTATTTT	CASSPNRSGSTDTQYF
-	TRBV3-1/TRBV3-2	TRBJ2-2	-	TGTGCCAGCAGCCCTAATACCGGGGAGCTGTTTTTT	CASSPNTGELFF
-	TRBV19	TRBJ2-1	-	TGTGCCAGTCGAGAACCGGGAAACAATGAGCAGTTCTTC	CASREPGNNEQFF
TRBD1	TRBV6-5	TRBJ1-1	-	TGTGCCAGTGGAAAAAATGACAGGGGAACTGAAGCTTTCTTT	CASGKNDRGTEAFF
-	TRBV19	TRBJ2-3	-	TGTGCCAGTAAAGGAACTAGCTCGACTGCAGATACGCAGTATTTT	CASKGTSSTADTQYF
-	TRBV27	TRBJ1-2	-	TGTGCCAGCAGTTTATCCGGGAGAAACTATGGCTACACCTTC	CASSLSGRNYGYTF